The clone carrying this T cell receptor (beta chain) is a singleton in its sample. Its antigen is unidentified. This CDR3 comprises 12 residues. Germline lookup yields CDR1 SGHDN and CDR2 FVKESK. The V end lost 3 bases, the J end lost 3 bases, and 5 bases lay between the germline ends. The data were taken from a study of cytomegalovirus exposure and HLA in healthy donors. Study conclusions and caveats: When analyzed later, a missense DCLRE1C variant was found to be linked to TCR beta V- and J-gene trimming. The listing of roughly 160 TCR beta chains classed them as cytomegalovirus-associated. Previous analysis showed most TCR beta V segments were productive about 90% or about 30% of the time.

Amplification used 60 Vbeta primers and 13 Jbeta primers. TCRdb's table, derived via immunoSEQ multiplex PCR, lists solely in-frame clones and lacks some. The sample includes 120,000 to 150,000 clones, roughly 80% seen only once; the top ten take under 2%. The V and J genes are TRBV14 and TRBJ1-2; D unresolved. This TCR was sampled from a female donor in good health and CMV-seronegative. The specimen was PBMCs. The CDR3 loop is CASSQSDYGYTF. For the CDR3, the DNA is TGTGCCAGCAGCCAGTCGGACTATGGCTACACCTTC.